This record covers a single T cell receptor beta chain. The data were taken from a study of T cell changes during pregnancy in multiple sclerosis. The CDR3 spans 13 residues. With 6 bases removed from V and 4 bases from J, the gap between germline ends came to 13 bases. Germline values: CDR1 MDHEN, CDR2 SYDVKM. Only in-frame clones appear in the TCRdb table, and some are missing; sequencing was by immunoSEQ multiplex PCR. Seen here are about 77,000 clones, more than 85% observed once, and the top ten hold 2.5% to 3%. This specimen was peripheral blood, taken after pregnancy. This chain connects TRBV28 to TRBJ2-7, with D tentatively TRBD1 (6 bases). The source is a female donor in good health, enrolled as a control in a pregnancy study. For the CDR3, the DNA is TGTGCCAGCAGCCTTATAGGGGGTTACGAGCAGTACTTC. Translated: CASSLIGGYEQYF.